The 13 T cell receptor beta chains below come from one sample, sequenced in a study of cytomegalovirus exposure and HLA in healthy donors. Libraries were prepared by immunoSEQ multiplex PCR; TCRdb keeps only in-frame clonotypes and omits some of them. The top ten clones hold over 6.5% of a sample with just under 65,000 clones, 85% to 95% of them seen once. The sample consisted of PBMCs. The receptors were sampled from a woman under 30 in good health and CMV-seropositive.

This chain connects TRBV7-2 to TRBJ2-3; 7 bases fit TRBD2. Per germline, CDR1 SGHTA and CDR2 FQGNSA. Germline trimming cut 1 base from V and 2 bases from J; bases unmatched to any gene: 6. The CDR3 length is 16 residues. CDR3 protein: CASSLVPGTITDTQYF. The CDR3 DNA reads as TGTGCCAGCAGCTTAGTCCCCGGGACTATCACAGATACGCAGTATTTT.

The CDR3 region is CASRGSTGELFF. CDR3 DNA: TGTGCCTCCCGAGGAAGCACCGGGGAGCTGTTTTTT. The gene calls are TRBV30 and TRBJ2-2; the D is unclear. The CDR3 totals 12 residues. The germline V and J ends were trimmed by 7 bases and 4 bases, with 10 bases remaining between them. Looked up from germline, CDR1 is GTSNPN and CDR2 is SVGIG (reference sequence).

This clone was detected only a few times. The gene calls are TRBV7-8 and TRBJ2-3, with TRBD2 as a possible D gene (6 bases). The CDR3 is 14 residues long. The V end lost 2 bases, the J end lost 4 bases, and 10 bases lay between the germline ends. CDR1 SGHVS and CDR2 FQNEAQ come from the germline V gene. The CDR3 coding sequence is TGTGCCAGCAGCTTAAAGCGGGTTGCAGATACGCAGTATTTT. Translated: CASSLKRVADTQYF.

The chain is built from TRBV7-2 and TRBJ2-2; 8 bases align to TRBD2. Trimming removed 4 bases from V and 2 bases from J; junction bases left unmatched: 9. This CDR3 is built from 17 residues. Looked up from germline, CDR1 is SGHTA and CDR2 is FQGNSA. The CDR3 DNA reads as TGTGCCAGCAGCTCCTACCTAGCGGGCCTAAACACCGGGGAGCTGTTTTTT. Translation: CASSSYLAGLNTGELFF.

J is TRBJ2-3 and V is TRBV9, with a weak D call TRBD2 (6 bases). With 3 bases removed from V and 5 bases from J, the gap between germline ends came to 16 bases. There are 15 residues in the CDR3. The V gene's germline CDR1 is SGDLS and CDR2 YYNGEE. CDR3 sequence: CASSEEGGGVDTQYF. In nucleotides, the CDR3 is TGTGCCAGCAGCGAGGAGGGAGGAGGGGTAGATACGCAGTATTTT.

V is TRBV12-2 and J is TRBJ1-2; no check of the table's D call, TRBD1, against the DNA was made. TRBV12-2 is listed as a pseudogene. This CDR3 spans 15 amino acids. The CDR3 coding sequence is TGTGCAAGTCGCTTGGCTTGGAAGGGGGCGCGAGGCTACACCTTC. Encoded protein: CASRLAWKGARGYTF.

This chain uses TRBV28 with TRBJ1-5; D ambiguous. Germline CDR1 and CDR2: MDHEN and SYDVKM. The ends were cut back, 3 bases at V and 6 bases at J, with 12 bases in the middle. The CDR3 loop spans 14 amino acids. CDR3 protein: CASSFWEGSQPQHF. The CDR3 DNA is TGTGCCAGCAGTTTTTGGGAAGGGAGTCAGCCCCAGCATTTT.

The rearrangement links TRBV4-1 to TRBJ1-5; unclear D gene. CDR1 MGHRA and CDR2 YSYEKL come from the germline V gene. The CDR3 has 16 residues. Trimming took off 1 base at V and 0 bases at J, with 10 bases between the two ends. CDR3 sequence: CASSQAEGISNQPQHF. The DNA of the CDR3 is TGCGCCAGCAGCCAAGCCGAGGGCATTAGCAATCAGCCCCAGCATTTT.

The V and J genes are TRBV30 and TRBJ2-7; 10 bases match TRBD2. Germline CDR1 GTSNPN, CDR2 SVGIG (reference sequence). The CDR3 length is 15 residues. Unmatched junction bases numbered 9, after V lost 3 bases and J lost 4 bases. The CDR3 coding sequence is TGTGCCTGGAGCCCTCCTACTAGCGGGAAATACGAGCAGTACTTC. It encodes CAWSPPTSGKYEQYF.

The chain combines TRBV28 with TRBJ1-5; D unclear. The CDR3 totals 13 residues. Between the trimmed V and J ends, which lost 4 bases and 6 bases, there was a span of 10 bases. CDR1 MDHEN and CDR2 SYDVKM come from the germline V gene. The CDR3 loop reads CASSYSVGQPQHF. The CDR3 bases are TGTGCCAGCAGTTACAGTGTGGGTCAGCCCCAGCATTTT.

The CDR3 loop is CASSLSRVVGETFF. The CDR3 region has the DNA TGTGCCAGCAGTTTAAGCCGGGTGGTCGGTGAGACTTTCTTT. This chain uses TRBV27 with TRBJ1-1; no reliable D call. The CDR3 runs to 14 residues. Looked up from germline, CDR1 is MNHEY and CDR2 is SMNVEV (reference sequence). The germline V and J ends were trimmed by 2 bases and 12 bases, with 19 bases remaining between them.

V usage is TRBV28 and J usage is TRBJ2-4, with 7 bases that match TRBD2. CDR1 is MDHEN and CDR2 is SYDVKM in the germline V gene. The CDR3 contains 15 residues. The V segment lost 6 bases and the J segment 9 bases; nucleotides outside the gene matches: 14. The CDR3 reads CASSPGYAGVSIQYF. The CDR3 bases are TGTGCCAGCAGCCCAGGATACGCGGGGGTTAGCATTCAGTACTTC.

The gene calls are TRBV29-1 and TRBJ1-2; no reliable D call. This CDR3 is 12 amino acids long. V was shortened by 7 bases and J by 4 bases, with 13 bases between the two germline ends. Germline CDR1 is SQVTM and CDR2 is ANQGSEA. The CDR3 DNA is TGCAGCGCCGAAAGGACTACCTATGGCTACACCTTC. Its protein product is CSAERTTYGYTF.